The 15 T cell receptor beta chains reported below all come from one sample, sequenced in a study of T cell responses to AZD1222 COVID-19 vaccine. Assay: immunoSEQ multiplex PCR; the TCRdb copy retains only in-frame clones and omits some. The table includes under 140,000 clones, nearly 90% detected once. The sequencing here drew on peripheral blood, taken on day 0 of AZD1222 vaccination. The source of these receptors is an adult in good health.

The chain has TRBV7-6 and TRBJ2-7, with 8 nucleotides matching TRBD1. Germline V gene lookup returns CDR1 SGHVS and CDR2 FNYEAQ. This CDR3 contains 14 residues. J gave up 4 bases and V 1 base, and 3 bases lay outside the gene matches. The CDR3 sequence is CASSLGQGAYEQYF. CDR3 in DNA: TGTGCCAGCAGCTTAGGCCAGGGGGCTTACGAGCAGTACTTC.

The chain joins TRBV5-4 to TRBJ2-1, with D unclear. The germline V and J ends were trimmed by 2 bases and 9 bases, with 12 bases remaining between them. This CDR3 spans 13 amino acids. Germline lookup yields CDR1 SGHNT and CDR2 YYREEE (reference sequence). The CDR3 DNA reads TGTGCCAGCAGCTTCGGCGGCATTGGTGAGCAGTTCTTC. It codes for CASSFGGIGEQFF.

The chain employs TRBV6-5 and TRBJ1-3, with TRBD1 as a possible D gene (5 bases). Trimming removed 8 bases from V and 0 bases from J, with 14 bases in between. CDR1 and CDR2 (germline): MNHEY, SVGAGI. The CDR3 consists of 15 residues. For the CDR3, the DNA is TGTGCCAGCCGGGGACGGTTAAGCTCTGGAAACACCATATATTTT. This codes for CASRGRLSSGNTIYF.

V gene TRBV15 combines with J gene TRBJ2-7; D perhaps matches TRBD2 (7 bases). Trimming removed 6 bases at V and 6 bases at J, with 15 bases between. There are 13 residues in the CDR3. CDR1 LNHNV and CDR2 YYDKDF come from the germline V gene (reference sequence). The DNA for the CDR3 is TGTGCCACCAGAGCCCGGGGGGCGGCCGAGCAGTACTTC. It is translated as CATRARGAAEQYF.

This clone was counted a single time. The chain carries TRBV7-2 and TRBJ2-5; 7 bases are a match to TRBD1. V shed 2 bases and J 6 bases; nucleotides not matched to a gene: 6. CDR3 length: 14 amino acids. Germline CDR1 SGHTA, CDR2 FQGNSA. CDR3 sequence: CASSLTTGSQTQYF. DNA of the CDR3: TGTGCCAGCAGCTTAACGACAGGGTCACAGACCCAGTACTTC.

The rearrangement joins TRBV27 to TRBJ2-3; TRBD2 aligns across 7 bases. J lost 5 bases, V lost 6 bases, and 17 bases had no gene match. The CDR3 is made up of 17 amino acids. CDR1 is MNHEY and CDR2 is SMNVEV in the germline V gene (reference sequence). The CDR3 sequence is CASSPPGGSRLGDTQYF. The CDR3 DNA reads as TGTGCCAGCAGCCCACCCGGGGGGTCCCGCCTTGGAGATACGCAGTATTTT.

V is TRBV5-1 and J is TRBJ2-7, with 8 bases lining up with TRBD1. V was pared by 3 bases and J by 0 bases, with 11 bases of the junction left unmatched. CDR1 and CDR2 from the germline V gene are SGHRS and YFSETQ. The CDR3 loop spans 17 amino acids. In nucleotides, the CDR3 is TGCGCCAGCAGCTACCGGACAGGGCTTAGGAGCTCCTACGAGCAGTACTTC. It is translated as CASSYRTGLRSSYEQYF.

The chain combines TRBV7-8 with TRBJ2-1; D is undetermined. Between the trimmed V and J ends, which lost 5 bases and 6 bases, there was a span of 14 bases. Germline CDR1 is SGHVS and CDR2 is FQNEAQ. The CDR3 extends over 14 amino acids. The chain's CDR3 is CASSPARIFNEQFF. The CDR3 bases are TGTGCCAGCAGCCCAGCTAGAATCTTCAATGAGCAGTTCTTC.

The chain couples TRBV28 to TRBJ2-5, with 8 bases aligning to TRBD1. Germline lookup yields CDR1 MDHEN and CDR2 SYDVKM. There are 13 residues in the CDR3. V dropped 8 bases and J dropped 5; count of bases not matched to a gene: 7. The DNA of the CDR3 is TGTGCCAGCGGACAGGGCTGGGGGGAGACCCAGTACTTC. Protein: CASGQGWGETQYF.

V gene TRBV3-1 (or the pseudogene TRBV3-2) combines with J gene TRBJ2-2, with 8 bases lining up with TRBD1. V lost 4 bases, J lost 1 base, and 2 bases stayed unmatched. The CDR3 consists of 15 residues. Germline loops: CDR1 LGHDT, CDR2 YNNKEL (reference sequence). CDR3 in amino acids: CASSRGTGNTGELFF. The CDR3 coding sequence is TGTGCCAGCAGCCGCGGGACAGGGAACACCGGGGAGCTGTTTTTT.

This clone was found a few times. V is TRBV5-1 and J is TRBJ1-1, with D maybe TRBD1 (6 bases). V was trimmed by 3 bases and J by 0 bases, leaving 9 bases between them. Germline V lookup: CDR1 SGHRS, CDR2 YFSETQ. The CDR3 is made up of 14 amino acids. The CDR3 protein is CASSSRDMNTEAFF. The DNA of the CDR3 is TGCGCCAGCAGCTCCCGGGACATGAACACTGAAGCTTTCTTT.

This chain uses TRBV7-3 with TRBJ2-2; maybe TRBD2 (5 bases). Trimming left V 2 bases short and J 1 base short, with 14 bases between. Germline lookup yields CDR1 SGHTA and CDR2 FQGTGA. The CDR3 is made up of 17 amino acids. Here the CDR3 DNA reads TGTGCCAGCAGCTTAGGATTAGAGGGTGAGAACACCGGGGAGCTGTTTTTT. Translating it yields CASSLGLEGENTGELFF.

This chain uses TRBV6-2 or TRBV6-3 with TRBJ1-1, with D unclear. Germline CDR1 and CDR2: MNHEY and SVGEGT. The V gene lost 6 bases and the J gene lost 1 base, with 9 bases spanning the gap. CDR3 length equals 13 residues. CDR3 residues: CASSHRGNTEAFF. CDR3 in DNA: TGTGCCAGCAGCCACCGAGGGAACACTGAAGCTTTCTTT.

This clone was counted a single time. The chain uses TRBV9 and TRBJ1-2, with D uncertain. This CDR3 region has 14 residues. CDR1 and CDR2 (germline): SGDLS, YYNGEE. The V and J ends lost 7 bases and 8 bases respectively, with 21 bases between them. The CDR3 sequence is CASGMGFSREGYTF. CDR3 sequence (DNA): TGTGCCAGCGGAATGGGGTTTAGTAGGGAAGGCTACACCTTC. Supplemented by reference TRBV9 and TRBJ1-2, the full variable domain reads DSGVTQTPKHLITATGQRVTLRCSPRSGDLSVYWYQQSLDQGLQFLIQYYNGEERAKGNILERFSAQQFPDLHSELNLSSLELGDSALYFCASGMGFSREGYTFGSGTRLTVV.

The CDR3 DNA reads TGCGCCAGCAGCTTGGGACAGGGGGCTATAGGAACTAATGAAAAACTGTTTTTT. It encodes CASSLGQGAIGTNEKLFF. This rearrangement joins TRBV5-1 to TRBJ1-4; 10 nucleotides line up with TRBD1. The CDR3 loop spans 18 amino acids. V was clipped by 0 bases and J by 1 base; unmatched bases: 6. CDR1 is SGHRS, CDR2 YFSETQ, per germline.